The sequence of this T cell receptor beta chain was determined in a study of Ad26.COV2.S vaccination and SARS-CoV-2 variants. Study details: The donor participated in the COV1001 trial, in its Ad26.COV2.S arm. Intramuscularly, Ad26.COV2.S was given either once or twice, 56 days apart.

The CDR3 is 15 residues long. The germline gives CDR1 MNHEY, CDR2 SVGAGI. V shed 5 bases and J shed 1 base, with 14 bases lying between them. The assay was immunoSEQ multiplex PCR, and TCRdb's table has in-frame clones only and misses some. The sample shows under 550,000 clones, around 90% of them seen only once. Study conclusions and caveats: Placebo and vaccine recipients had non-spike TCR breadth that was similar. In TCR breadth and depth analyses, total T cell responses may have been underestimated.

As to treatment: roughly 20 received Ad26.COV2.S at low or high dose, single or two shots; several received placebo; per-sample allocation not given. Sampling took place 63 days after the first vaccine or placebo injection. About this clone: Its specificity is not known.

The receptor's source is a person aged 18 to 59 who received the Ad26.COV2.S COVID-19 vaccine or a placebo. V and J are TRBV6-5 and TRBJ1-1; unclear D gene. Source: peripheral blood, taken in a trial of Ad26.COV2.S vaccine versus placebo. The CDR3 coding sequence is TGTGCCAGCAGTCCCTCTACGGCGGGGAACACTGAAGCTTTCTTT. Translated, it gives CASSPSTAGNTEAFF.